The rows below give T cell receptor beta chains drawn from one sample of a study of control samples from healthy donors and cancer patients. Produced via immunoSEQ multiplex PCR; TCRdb's table is partial and in-frame only. The table has roughly 130,000 clones, around 94% seen once. Sequenced: PBMCs. These receptors were obtained from a man in his 60s with colorectal cancer. Each CDR3 is given with its conserved first and last residue. The D gene is left open where the match is weak.

cdr3_nt	cdr3_aa	j_call	d_call	cdr3_length	v_call
TGTGCCAGCAGTTACCAGCCGGGGAGTAACACTGAAGCTTTCTTT	CASSYQPGSNTEAFF	TRBJ1-1	.	15	TRBV6-5
TGTGCCAGCAGCCCCCGGGGGGTCGAGACCCAGTACTTC	CASSPRGVETQYF	TRBJ2-5	TRBD2	13	TRBV5-8
TGCAGCGTTGGGGGGCCTGGTGACTATGGCTACACCTTC	CSVGGPGDYGYTF	TRBJ1-2	.	13	TRBV29-1
TGCGCCAGCAGCTTGGGGACAGCCCTGAATGAGCAGTTCTTC	CASSLGTALNEQFF	TRBJ2-1	.	14	TRBV5-1
TGTGCCAGCAGCCAAGATCACGGCAATCAGCCCCAGCATTTT	CASSQDHGNQPQHF	TRBJ1-5	.	14	TRBV3-1/TRBV3-2
TGTGCCAGCAGCGTACTAGGGTCAGACACAGATACGCAGTATTTT	CASSVLGSDTDTQYF	TRBJ2-3	.	15	TRBV9
TGTGCCTGGGACTACGTTTCAACAGATACGCAGTATTTT	CAWDYVSTDTQYF	TRBJ2-3	.	13	TRBV30
TGTGCCAGCACCCCGGGCAGACCGAACACTGAAGCTTTCTTT	CASTPGRPNTEAFF	TRBJ1-1	.	14	TRBV28
TGTGCCACCTCGCGGAGGGCGGGGGATTACACCGGGGAGCTGTTTTTT	CATSRRAGDYTGELFF	TRBJ2-2	TRBD2	16	TRBV6-6
TGCGCCAGCAGCCCCCTTGGCCTTCAAGGAAACACCATATATTTT	CASSPLGLQGNTIYF	TRBJ1-3	.	15	TRBV4-1
TGTGCCAGCACCCCAGGGGTAGTCTCCTACGAGCAGTACTTC	CASTPGVVSYEQYF	TRBJ2-7	.	14	TRBV11-2
TGTGCCAGTAGTATAAGCGGATACTCCTACAATGAGCAGTTCTTC	CASSISGYSYNEQFF	TRBJ2-1	.	15	TRBV19
TGTGCCACCAGTGAGGAGGGCTATGGCTACACCTTC	CATSEEGYGYTF	TRBJ1-2	.	12	TRBV24-1
TGTGCCACCAGCAGAGATTATGCCGAAGAGACCCAGTACTTC	CATSRDYAEETQYF	TRBJ2-5	.	14	TRBV15